The rows below give T cell receptor beta chains drawn from one sample of a study of shared clonotypes between healthy human individuals. Produced via immunoSEQ multiplex PCR; TCRdb's table is partial and in-frame only. The repertoire holds millions of clones, with around 95% as singletons. The sequencing sample was made of naive CD4+ T cells sorted from blood. Source of these receptors: a man between 18 and 35 years old in good health. Each CDR3 is given without its conserved first and last residue.

cdr3_aa,v_call
ASSPPGTTYNEQF,TRBV7-9
ASGEDTEAF,TRBV10-2
ASSVGDSYQPQH,TRBV9
ASSSSPGTAYEQY,TRBV7-2
ASSFAENTEAF,TRBV11-2
AISGQGVAGANVLT,TRBV10-3
ASKWQGDYETQY,TRBV6-6
ASSFPGGGYGYT,TRBV11-2
ASSQNTGPGELF,TRBV7-2
ASSLRGGGDEQF,TRBV27
ASSEIGNIQY,TRBV6-1
ASSYREDTEAF,TRBV10-2
ASSPTQGQETQY,TRBV6-1
ASSRGLALEQY,TRBV6-5
ASSPRGLDRSYGYT,TRBV11-2
SVESLGYGYT,TRBV29-1
ASSQELAGKETQY,TRBV4-1
ASSSLYRDGNEKLF,TRBV27
ASSLAGGTKETQY,TRBV6-1
ASSSRTSGRGLTDTQY,TRBV5-4
ASSRYPTTEAF,TRBV6-5
AIGQGPGYEQY,TRBV10-3
ASSPPSSLAAGLEQY,TRBV18
AWSVRRTSISTDTQY,TRBV30
ASRPYTAGTYEQY,TRBV7-2
ASSSKDSSGDYGYT,TRBV5-1
ASSLVKGYEQY,TRBV7-6
ASSFGRGQETQY,TRBV11-3
ASSDTGASNQPQH,TRBV2
AWTHPWGVSSYNEQF,TRBV30
ASSVEGGRSYEQY,TRBV9
ASEPGQGNTGELF,TRBV18
AWNGQGIETQY,TRBV30
ASRFGLAGVSVLT,TRBV5-1
ASMPGTGAYEQY,TRBV6-6
AISESWQGTDTQY,TRBV10-3
ASKSGDLKDTQY,TRBV5-1
SAISGNEQY,TRBV20-1
ASSLRAVRYEQY,TRBV7-8
ASSPHGVDTVGPYLNTEAF,TRBV18
ASSEGNVHGTDTQY,TRBV10-1